The 14 T cell receptor beta chains listed next were all sequenced from one sample in a study of blood T cell repertoires in COVID-19. Method: immunoSEQ multiplex PCR; TCRdb's copy keeps in-frame clones and lacks some. Altogether 300,000 to 400,000 clones are present, over 85% being singletons, with the ten largest covering roughly 2.5%. The sample consisted of PBMCs or T cells enriched from blood (not recorded which). The receptors derive from a man aged 60 to 69 who had recovered from COVID-19.

This clone was recorded only once. This rearrangement joins TRBV7-3 to TRBJ1-6; tentative D call: TRBD1 (5 bases). The CDR3 is 14 residues long. Looked up from germline, CDR1 is SGHTA and CDR2 is FQGTGA. V gave up 1 base and J gave up 9 bases, with 10 bases separating them. The CDR3 DNA reads as TGTGCCAGCAGCTTAAATCCAGGGATTTCACCCCTCCACTTT. It is translated as CASSLNPGISPLHF.

The V and J genes are TRBV7-2 and TRBJ1-6, with unresolved D. Trimming stripped 8 bases from V and 2 bases from J, with 10 bases between. The CDR3 contains 14 residues. The germline CDR1 and CDR2 sequences are SGHTA and FQGNSA. CDR3 nucleotide sequence: TGTGCCAGCCAGTCAGTGGCCTATAATTCACCCCTCCACTTT. Its protein product is CASQSVAYNSPLHF.

J is TRBJ2-7 and V is TRBV7-9, with TRBD2 matching 7 bases. CDR3 size: 15 residues. Trimming at V came to 1 base and at J to 4 bases, leaving 7 bases not matched to a gene. The germline V gene encodes CDR1 SEHNR and CDR2 FQNEAQ (reference sequence). In DNA form, the CDR3 reads TGTGCCAGCAGCTTAGGTTCGGCGGGAGCTTACGAGCAGTACTTC. Protein sequence: CASSLGSAGAYEQYF.

The V gene is TRBV13, the J gene TRBJ2-1, with 10 nucleotides matching TRBD2. CDR1 and CDR2 (germline): PRHDT, FYEKMQ (reference sequence). J gave up 2 bases and V 2 bases, and 9 bases lay outside the gene matches. This CDR3 is 18 amino acids long. CDR3 sequence: CASSLRASGSPTYNEQFF. As DNA, the CDR3 is TGTGCCAGCAGCTTAAGGGCTAGCGGGAGCCCTACCTACAATGAGCAGTTCTTC.

The J gene is TRBJ2-1, the V gene TRBV13; no clear D. This CDR3 is built from 12 residues. V lost 5 bases, J lost 7 bases, and 9 bases lay in between. CDR1 is PRHDT and CDR2 is FYEKMQ in the germline V gene (reference sequence). CDR3 protein: CASSNSANEQFF. CDR3 in DNA: TGTGCCAGCAGCAACAGTGCTAATGAGCAGTTCTTC. Variable domain in full (rest from reference TRBV13 and TRBJ2-1): AAGVIQSPRHLIKEKRETATLKCYPIPRHDTVYWYQQGPGQDPQFLISFYEKMQSDKGSIPDRFSAQQFSDYHSELNMSSLELGDSALYFCASSNSANEQFFGPGTRLTVL.

The genes are TRBV12-5 and TRBJ2-3, with a tentative D call TRBD1 (5 bases). Trimming took off 2 bases at V and 2 bases at J, with 11 bases between the two ends. Germline CDR1 LGHNT, CDR2 FRNRAP. This CDR3 is 15 amino acids long. The DNA for the CDR3 is TGTGCTAGTGGTTTGACGCAGGGATACACAGATACGCAGTATTTT. This translates into CASGLTQGYTDTQYF.

This clone has just a few counts. The genes are TRBV6-5 and TRBJ1-4; TRBD1 is a possible D gene (6 bases). The V end was cut by 4 bases, the J end by 11 bases, with 20 bases between. The CDR3 totals 15 residues. The germline gives CDR1 MNHEY, CDR2 SVGAGI. In nucleotides, the CDR3 is TGTGCCAGCAGTTTGAAACCGGGACATCCTGGGAAACTGTTTTTT. Translating it yields CASSLKPGHPGKLFF.

This sequence joins TRBV4-1 and TRBJ2-5, with 8 positions matching TRBD2. Germline V gene sequence: CDR1 MGHRA, CDR2 YSYEKL. V lost 1 base and J lost 5; bases outside the gene matches: 15. The CDR3 is 18 residues long. The DNA for the CDR3 is TGCGCCAGCAGCCAAGGCGTTACCAACGGGGGGGCTCTTGAGACCCAGTACTTC. Residues: CASSQGVTNGGALETQYF.

The chain couples TRBV7-3 to TRBJ2-3; D is undetermined. The germline CDR1 and CDR2 sequences are SGHTA and FQGTGA. Between the trimmed V and J ends, which lost 5 bases and 4 bases, there was a span of 13 bases. This CDR3 comprises 14 residues. The CDR3 region has the DNA TGTGCCAGCAGCCCCACCTCGGCGGCAGATACGCAGTATTTT. Its protein product is CASSPTSAADTQYF.

This clone was seen a single time. This chain links TRBV20-1 with TRBJ2-1, with unresolved D. Germline assignment: CDR1 DFQATT and CDR2 SNEGSKA (reference sequence). The germline V and J ends were trimmed by 6 bases and 8 bases, with 11 bases remaining between them. There are 11 residues in the CDR3. This chain's CDR3 is CSATFGYEQFF. The CDR3 DNA follows: TGCAGTGCCACCTTTGGCTATGAGCAGTTCTTC.

V and J are TRBV12-3 or TRBV12-4 and TRBJ2-3; D possibly corresponds to TRBD2 (5 bases). V was trimmed by 6 bases and J by 10 bases, leaving 17 bases between them. The CDR3 spans 13 residues. The CDR3 protein is CASSPGPWEPQYF. The CDR3 DNA reads TGTGCCAGCAGCCCCGGACCATGGGAGCCGCAGTATTTT.

The CDR3 DNA reads as TGCGCCAGCGGGCGAGAGAAAATAGAAGCTTTCTTT. Its translation: CASGREKIEAFF. The rearrangement joins TRBV10-2 to TRBJ1-1; no reliable D call. V gave up 8 bases and J gave up 8 bases, with 15 bases separating them. The germline gives CDR1 WSHSY, CDR2 SAAADI. CDR3 size: 12 residues.

Only one count was recorded for this clone. The chain links TRBV7-6 to TRBJ2-2; D remains ambiguous. The ends were cut back, 5 bases at V and 2 bases at J, with 18 bases in the middle. Looked up from germline, CDR1 is SGHVS and CDR2 is FNYEAQ. The CDR3 consists of 17 residues. The CDR3 DNA reads as TGTGCCAGCAGCGGTTTACAGTTCGGTTTTAACACCGGGGAGCTGTTTTTT. It is translated as CASSGLQFGFNTGELFF.

The CDR3 protein is CASSLISHSYNSPLHF. The CDR3, as DNA: TGTGCCAGCAGTTTAATTTCCCACTCCTATAATTCACCCCTCCACTTT. The chain carries TRBV27 and TRBJ1-6; D is uncertain. CDR1 and CDR2 from the germline V gene are MNHEY and SMNVEV (reference sequence). The V end lost 2 bases, the J end lost 0 bases, and 8 bases lay between the germline ends. The CDR3 has 16 residues.